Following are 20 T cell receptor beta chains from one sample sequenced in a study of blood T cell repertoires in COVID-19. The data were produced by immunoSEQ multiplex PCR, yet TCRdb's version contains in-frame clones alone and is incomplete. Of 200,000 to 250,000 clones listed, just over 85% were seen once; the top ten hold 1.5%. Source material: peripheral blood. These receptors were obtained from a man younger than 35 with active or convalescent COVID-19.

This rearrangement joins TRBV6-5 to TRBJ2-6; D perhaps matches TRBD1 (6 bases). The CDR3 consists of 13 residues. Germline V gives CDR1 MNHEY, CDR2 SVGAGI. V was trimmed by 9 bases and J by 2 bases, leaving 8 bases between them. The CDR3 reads CASTGTGANVLTF. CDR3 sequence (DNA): TGTGCCAGTACAGGGACTGGGGCCAACGTCCTGACTTTC.

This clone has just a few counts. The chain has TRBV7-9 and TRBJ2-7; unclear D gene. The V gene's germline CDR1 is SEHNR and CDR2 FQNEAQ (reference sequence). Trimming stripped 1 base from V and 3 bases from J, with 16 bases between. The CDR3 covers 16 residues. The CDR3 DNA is TGTGCCAGCAGCTTAGTCGCAGAAACAAACGACTACGAGCAGTACTTC. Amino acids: CASSLVAETNDYEQYF. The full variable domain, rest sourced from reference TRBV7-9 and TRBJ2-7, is DTGVSQNPRHKITKRGQNVTFRCDPISEHNRLYWYRQTLGQGPEFLTYFQNEAQLEKSRLLSDRFSAERPKGSFSTLEIQRTEQGDSAMYLCASSLVAETNDYEQYFGPGTRLTVT.

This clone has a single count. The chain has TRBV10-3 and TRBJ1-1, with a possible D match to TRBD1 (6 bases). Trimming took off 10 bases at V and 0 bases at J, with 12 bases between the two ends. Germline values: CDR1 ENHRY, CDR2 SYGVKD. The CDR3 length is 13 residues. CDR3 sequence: CASNRDLNTEAFF. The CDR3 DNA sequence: TGTGCCAGCAACAGGGATTTGAACACTGAAGCTTTCTTT.

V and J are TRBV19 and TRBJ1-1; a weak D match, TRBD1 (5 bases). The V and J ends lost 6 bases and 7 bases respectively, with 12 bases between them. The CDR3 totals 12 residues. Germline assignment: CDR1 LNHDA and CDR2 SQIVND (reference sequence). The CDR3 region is CASSQGSGEAFF. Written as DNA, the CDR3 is TGTGCCAGTAGCCAGGGCTCCGGTGAAGCTTTCTTT.

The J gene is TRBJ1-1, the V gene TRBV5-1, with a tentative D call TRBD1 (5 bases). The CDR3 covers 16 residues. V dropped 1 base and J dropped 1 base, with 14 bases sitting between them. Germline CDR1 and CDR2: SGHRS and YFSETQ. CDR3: CASSLRQPVSNTEAFF. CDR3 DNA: TGCGCCAGCAGCTTGCGACAGCCCGTTTCGAACACTGAAGCTTTCTTT.

The CDR3, as DNA: TGCGCCAGCAGCTTGGCTTGGACAGGGAGCTCTGGAAACACCATATATTTT. Translated: CASSLAWTGSSGNTIYF. V is TRBV5-1 and J is TRBJ1-3, with 8 bases identical to TRBD1. After removal of 0 bases from V and 0 bases from J, the junction contained 5 bases not matched to a gene. This CDR3 has 17 amino acids. Germline values: CDR1 SGHRS, CDR2 YFSETQ.

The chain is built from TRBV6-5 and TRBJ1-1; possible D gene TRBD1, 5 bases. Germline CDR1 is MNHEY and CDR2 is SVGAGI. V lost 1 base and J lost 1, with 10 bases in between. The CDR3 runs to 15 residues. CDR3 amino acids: CASSYWGQRNTEAFF. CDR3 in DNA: TGTGCCAGCAGTTACTGGGGCCAAAGGAACACTGAAGCTTTCTTT.

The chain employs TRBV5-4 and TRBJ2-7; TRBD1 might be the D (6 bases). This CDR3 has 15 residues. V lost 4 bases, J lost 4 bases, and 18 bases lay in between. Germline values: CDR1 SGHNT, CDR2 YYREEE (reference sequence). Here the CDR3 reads CASSPNEITGYEQYF. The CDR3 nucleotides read TGTGCCAGCAGCCCGAATGAAATTACAGGGTACGAGCAGTACTTC.

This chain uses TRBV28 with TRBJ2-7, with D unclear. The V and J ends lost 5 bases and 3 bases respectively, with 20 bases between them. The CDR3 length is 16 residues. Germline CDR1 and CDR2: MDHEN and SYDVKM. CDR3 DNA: TGTGCCAGCAGTACCCCAGCCCAGGCATCCTTCTACGAGCAGTACTTC. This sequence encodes CASSTPAQASFYEQYF. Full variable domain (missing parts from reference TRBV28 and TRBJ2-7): DVKVTQSSRYLVKRTGEKVFLECVQDMDHENMFWYRQDPGLGLRLIYFSYDVKMKEKGDIPEGYSVSREKKERFSLILESASTNQTSMYLCASSTPAQASFYEQYFGPGTRLTVT.

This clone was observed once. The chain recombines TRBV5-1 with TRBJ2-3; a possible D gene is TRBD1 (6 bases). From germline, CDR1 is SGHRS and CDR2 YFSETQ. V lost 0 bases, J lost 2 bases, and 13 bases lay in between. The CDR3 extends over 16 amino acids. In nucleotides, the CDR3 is TGCGCCAGCAGCTTGGCGGACAGCCGCGCCACAGATACGCAGTATTTT. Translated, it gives CASSLADSRATDTQYF.

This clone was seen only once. CDR3 amino acids: CAISELTGYGNTIYF. CDR3 nucleotide sequence: TGTGCCATCAGTGAACTCACAGGGTACGGAAACACCATATATTTT. The chain carries TRBV10-3 and TRBJ1-3; TRBD1 might be the D (6 bases). CDR1 and CDR2 from the germline V gene are ENHRY and SYGVKD. The germline V and J ends were trimmed by 3 bases and 4 bases, with 13 bases remaining between them. The CDR3 is made up of 15 amino acids.

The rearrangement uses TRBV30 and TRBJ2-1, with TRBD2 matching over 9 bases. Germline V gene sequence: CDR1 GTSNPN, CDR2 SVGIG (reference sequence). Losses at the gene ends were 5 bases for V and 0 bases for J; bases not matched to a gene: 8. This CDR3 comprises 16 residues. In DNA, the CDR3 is TGTGCCTGGGTAGCGGGAGCTAACCCCTCCTACAATGAGCAGTTCTTC. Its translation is CAWVAGANPSYNEQFF.

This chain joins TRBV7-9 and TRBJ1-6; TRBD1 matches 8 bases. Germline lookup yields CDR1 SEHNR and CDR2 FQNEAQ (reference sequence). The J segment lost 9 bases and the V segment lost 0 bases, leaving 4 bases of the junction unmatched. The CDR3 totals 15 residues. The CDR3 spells CASSLAGQGGSPLHF. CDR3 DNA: TGTGCCAGCAGCTTAGCCGGACAGGGAGGTTCACCCCTCCACTTT.

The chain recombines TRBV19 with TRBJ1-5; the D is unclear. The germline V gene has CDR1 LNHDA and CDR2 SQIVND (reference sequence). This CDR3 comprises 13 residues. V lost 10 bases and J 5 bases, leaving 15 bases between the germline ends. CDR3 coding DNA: TGTGCCACCACGCCGGGTCGATATCAGCCCCAGCATTTT. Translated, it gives CATTPGRYQPQHF.

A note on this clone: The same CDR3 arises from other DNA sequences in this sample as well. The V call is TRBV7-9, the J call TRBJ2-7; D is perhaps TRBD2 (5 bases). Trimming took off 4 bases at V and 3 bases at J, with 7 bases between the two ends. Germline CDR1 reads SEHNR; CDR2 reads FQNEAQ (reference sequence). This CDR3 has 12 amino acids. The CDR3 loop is CASSSGLYEQYF. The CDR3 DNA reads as TGTGCCAGCAGCTCTGGACTCTACGAGCAGTACTTC.

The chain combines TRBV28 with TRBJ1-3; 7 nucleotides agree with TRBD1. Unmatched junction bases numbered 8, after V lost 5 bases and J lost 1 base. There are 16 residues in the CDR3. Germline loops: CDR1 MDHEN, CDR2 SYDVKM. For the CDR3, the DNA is TGTGCCAGCAGTGCTGGGGGACAGTTTTCTGGAAACACCATATATTTT. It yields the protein CASSAGGQFSGNTIYF. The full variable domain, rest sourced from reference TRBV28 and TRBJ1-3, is DVKVTQSSRYLVKRTGEKVFLECVQDMDHENMFWYRQDPGLGLRLIYFSYDVKMKEKGDIPEGYSVSREKKERFSLILESASTNQTSMYLCASSAGGQFSGNTIYFGEGSWLTVV.

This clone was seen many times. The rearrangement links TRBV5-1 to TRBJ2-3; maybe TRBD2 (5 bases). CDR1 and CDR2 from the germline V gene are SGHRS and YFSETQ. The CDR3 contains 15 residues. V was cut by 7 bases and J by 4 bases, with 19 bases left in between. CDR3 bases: TGCGCCAGCCAGCCTTCACCGGGATATGCAGATACGCAGTATTTT. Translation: CASQPSPGYADTQYF.

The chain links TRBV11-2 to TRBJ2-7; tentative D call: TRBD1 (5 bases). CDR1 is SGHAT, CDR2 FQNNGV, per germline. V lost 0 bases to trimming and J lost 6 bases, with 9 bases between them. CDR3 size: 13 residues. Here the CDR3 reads CASSLDLGAEQYF. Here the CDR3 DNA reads TGTGCCAGCAGCTTAGATCTAGGGGCCGAGCAGTACTTC.

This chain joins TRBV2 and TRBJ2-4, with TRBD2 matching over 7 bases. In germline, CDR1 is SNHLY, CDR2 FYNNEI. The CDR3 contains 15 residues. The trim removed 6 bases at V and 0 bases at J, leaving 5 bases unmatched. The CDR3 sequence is CASRGLAVAKNIQYF. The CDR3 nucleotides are TGTGCCAGCAGGGGCCTAGCGGTAGCCAAAAACATTCAGTACTTC.

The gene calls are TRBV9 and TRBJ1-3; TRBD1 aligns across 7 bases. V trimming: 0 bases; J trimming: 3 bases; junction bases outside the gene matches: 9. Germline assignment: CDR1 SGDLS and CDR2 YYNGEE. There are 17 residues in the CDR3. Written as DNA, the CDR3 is TGTGCCAGCAGCGTAGGACAGGGTAGTCTCCTTGGAAACACCATATATTTT. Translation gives CASSVGQGSLLGNTIYF. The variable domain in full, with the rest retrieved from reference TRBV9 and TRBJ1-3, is DSGVTQTPKHLITATGQRVTLRCSPRSGDLSVYWYQQSLDQGLQFLIQYYNGEERAKGNILERFSAQQFPDLHSELNLSSLELGDSALYFCASSVGQGSLLGNTIYFGEGSWLTVV.